The sequence of this TCR beta chain was determined in a study of siplizumab effects on memory and regulatory T cells. Here immunoSEQ multiplex PCR was the method, and the copy in TCRdb shows in-frame clones only, minus some. The sample has 98,000 or so clones, approximately 93% seen once. The V gene lost 6 bases and the J gene lost 9 bases, with 17 bases spanning the gap. This CDR3 is 13 amino acids long. Looked up from germline, CDR1 is MNHEY and CDR2 is SVGAGI. The sequenced sample was Tregs sorted from blood. This receptor was identified in a human donor in good health. This rearrangement joins TRBV6-5 to TRBJ2-5; possibly TRBD1 or TRBD2 for D (6 bases each). CDR3: CASRWRDSGAQYF. The DNA for the CDR3 is TGTGCCAGCAGATGGAGGGACTCAGGGGCCCAGTACTTC.